What follows are 22 T cell receptor beta chains derived from one specimen sequenced in a study of blood T cell repertoires in COVID-19. Profiling relied on immunoSEQ multiplex PCR, and the TCRdb table lists in-frame clones only, not all of them. Of more than 100,000 clones detected, 85% to 90% appear once; the ten largest clones hold 11%. The sample consisted of peripheral blood. These TCRs come from a man older than 75 with acute or convalescent COVID-19.

The chain employs TRBV15 and TRBJ1-3; D remains ambiguous. The CDR3 loop spans 13 amino acids. Germline lookup yields CDR1 LNHNV and CDR2 YYDKDF (reference sequence). V was pared by 8 bases and J by 3 bases, with 11 bases between. CDR3 sequence (DNA): TGTGCCACCCAGCGACCCGATGGAAACACCATATATTTT. Translating gives CATQRPDGNTIYF.

The sample holds one count of this clone. V usage is TRBV5-1 and J usage is TRBJ1-6; D is undetermined. V was pared by 5 bases and J by 4 bases, with 13 bases between. This CDR3 is 15 amino acids long. The V gene's germline CDR1 is SGHRS and CDR2 YFSETQ. The CDR3 here is CASREGVGYNSPLHF. Here the CDR3 DNA reads TGCGCCAGCAGGGAGGGAGTGGGGTATAATTCACCCCTCCACTTT.

The chain combines TRBV28 with TRBJ1-2; possibly TRBD1 for D (5 bases). The germline gives CDR1 MDHEN, CDR2 SYDVKM. The CDR3 consists of 19 residues. The V end was cut by 3 bases, the J end by 0 bases, with 23 bases between. The CDR3 DNA is TGTGCCAGCAGTTTCGAACGAGCGACTTTTTTAGGGGCTAACTATGGCTACACCTTC. It is translated as CASSFERATFLGANYGYTF.

The rearrangement uses TRBV6-6 and TRBJ2-2; the D gene is possibly TRBD2 (5 bases). V lost 5 bases and J lost 0, with 10 bases in between. The CDR3 covers 15 residues. Germline V gene data show CDR1 as MNHNY and CDR2 as SVGAGI (reference sequence). The CDR3 loop is CASSPRRPNTGELFF. DNA of the CDR3: TGTGCCAGCAGTCCCAGGAGGCCGAACACCGGGGAGCTGTTTTTT.

The CDR3 here is CASSYTGIYNEQFF. CDR3 nucleotide sequence: TGTGCCAGCAGCTACACAGGGATATACAATGAGCAGTTCTTC. This sequence joins TRBV11-3 and TRBJ2-1; tentative D call: TRBD1 (6 bases). V was shortened by 4 bases and J by 4 bases, with 11 bases between the two germline ends. The CDR3 consists of 14 residues. Germline assignment: CDR1 SGHNT and CDR2 YENEEA.

In this sample, this clone turned up many times. V gene TRBV12-5 combines with J gene TRBJ1-1, with a tentative D call TRBD1 (6 bases). The germline V gene has CDR1 LGHNT and CDR2 FRNRAP. This CDR3 has 20 amino acids. Trimming shortened V by 0 bases and J by 0 bases, and 23 bases separated the two germline ends. CDR3 region: CASGLVSPRGGARVNTEAFF. The DNA of the CDR3 is TGTGCTAGTGGTTTGGTATCCCCGCGAGGGGGGGCCAGGGTGAACACTGAAGCTTTCTTT.

This chain links TRBV10-3 with TRBJ1-1; 8 bases are shared with TRBD1. This CDR3 comprises 16 residues. Trimming at V came to 4 bases and at J to 1 base, leaving 8 bases not matched to a gene. Germline loops: CDR1 ENHRY, CDR2 SYGVKD. The CDR3 region is CAISVSDREENTEAFF. CDR3 nucleotide sequence: TGTGCCATCAGTGTGTCGGACAGGGAGGAGAACACTGAAGCTTTCTTT.

The chain uses TRBV10-3 and TRBJ1-1; D may be TRBD1 (5 bases). CDR3 length equals 13 residues. Trimming stripped 4 bases from V and 7 bases from J, with 13 bases between. CDR1 is ENHRY, CDR2 SYGVKD, per germline. CDR3 sequence (DNA): TGTGCCATCAGTGGAAGCAGGGTGGGTGAAGCTTTCTTT. Its protein product is CAISGSRVGEAFF.

The table lists this clone with a few counts. The rearrangement uses TRBV28 and TRBJ2-3, with a tentative D call TRBD2 (5 bases). Per the germline V gene, CDR1 is MDHEN and CDR2 is SYDVKM. The CDR3 has 16 amino acids. Trimming took 8 bases from V and 1 from J, leaving 19 bases between them. The CDR3 region has the DNA TGTGCCAGCCCTCCCCCCCTTAGCGACCGCACAGATACGCAGTATTTT. It encodes CASPPPLSDRTDTQYF.

The rearrangement links TRBV10-1 to TRBJ1-1; tentatively, D is TRBD1 (5 bases). The CDR3 has 13 amino acids. Germline V CDR1 and CDR2: WNHNN, SYGVQD (reference sequence). V lost 8 bases and J 4 bases, leaving 14 bases between the germline ends. CDR3 DNA sequence: TGCGCCAGCGGGGGGACTGGGAGCACTGAAGCTTTCTTT. Amino acid sequence: CASGGTGSTEAFF.

The CDR3 here is CAWTRSGEKLFF. The CDR3 coding sequence is TGTGCCTGGACCCGTTCCGGTGAAAAACTGTTTTTT. This chain joins TRBV30 and TRBJ1-4; D is ambiguous. Trimming took off 4 bases at V and 7 bases at J, with 10 bases between the two ends. The CDR3 sequence is 12 residues long. Germline V CDR1 and CDR2: GTSNPN, SVGIG (reference sequence).

This clone was picked up one time. The CDR3 protein is CAARQGLMGTEAFF. The DNA of the CDR3 is TGTGCCGCCCGACAGGGTCTTATGGGCACTGAAGCTTTCTTT. J is TRBJ1-1 and V is TRBV10-3; TRBD1 agrees at 7 bases. The CDR3 length is 14 residues. Trimming at V came to 11 bases and at J to 4 bases, leaving 13 bases not matched to a gene. The germline V gene encodes CDR1 ENHRY and CDR2 SYGVKD.

The chain combines TRBV15 with TRBJ2-1; 11 positions match TRBD1. Germline CDR1 LNHNV, CDR2 YYDKDF (reference sequence). Trimming removed 4 bases from V and 10 bases from J; junction bases left unmatched: 12. CDR3 size: 16 residues. For the CDR3, the DNA is TGTGCCACCAGCACGGACAGGGGGCGCGTGTCGGAAGAGCAGTTCTTC. It encodes CATSTDRGRVSEEQFF.

This rearrangement joins TRBV5-1 to TRBJ2-1; tentative D call: TRBD1 (7 bases). From germline, CDR1 is SGHRS and CDR2 YFSETQ. The V end was cut by 0 bases, the J end by 8 bases, with 12 bases between. The CDR3 spans 14 residues. The CDR3, as DNA: TGCGCCAGCAGCTTGGACAGGGGAGGTGATGAGCAGTTCTTC. It yields the protein CASSLDRGGDEQFF.

This clone has more than one count but fewer than ten. The V and J genes are TRBV9 and TRBJ2-3; tentatively, D is TRBD1 (5 bases). Germline V gives CDR1 SGDLS, CDR2 YYNGEE. Trimming took 6 bases from V and 4 from J, leaving 15 bases between them. The CDR3 is made up of 14 amino acids. CDR3 DNA sequence: TGTGCCAGCACCGTCGGAAGGGGATCAGATACGCAGTATTTT. This encodes CASTVGRGSDTQYF.

The chain uses TRBV7-3 and TRBJ2-7; 8 bases match TRBD2. CDR3 size: 14 residues. In germline, CDR1 is SGHTA, CDR2 FQGTGA. The V segment lost 5 bases and the J segment 2 bases; nucleotides outside the gene matches: 5. In nucleotides, the CDR3 is TGTGCCAGCAGCCCCCATAGCGGGACCTACGAGCAGTACTTC. It translates to CASSPHSGTYEQYF.

The rearrangement links TRBV5-1 to TRBJ2-3, with D tentatively TRBD1 (6 bases). CDR1 and CDR2 from the germline V gene are SGHRS and YFSETQ. This CDR3 contains 18 residues. The V gene lost 1 base and the J gene lost 4 bases, with 22 bases spanning the gap. The CDR3 loop is CASSLTARQVRSADTQYF. The CDR3 DNA sequence: TGCGCCAGCAGCTTGACAGCTCGACAGGTTCGGTCCGCAGATACGCAGTATTTT.

The chain employs TRBV30 and TRBJ1-1, with a tentative D call TRBD1 (6 bases). The CDR3 runs 14 residues. CDR1 and CDR2 from the germline V gene are GTSNPN and SVGIG (reference sequence). Trimming removed 3 bases from V and 1 base from J, with 12 bases in between. The CDR3 reads CAWREGGRNTEAFF. CDR3 bases: TGTGCCTGGAGGGAGGGGGGGCGGAACACTGAAGCTTTCTTT.

CDR3 DNA sequence: TGTGCCAGCAGTTACCGTCGGACAGGGATTAATGAAAAACTGTTTTTT. Its protein product is CASSYRRTGINEKLFF. The rearrangement joins TRBV6-5 to TRBJ1-4; 8 bases line up with TRBD1. Germline trimming cut 2 bases from V and 4 bases from J; bases unmatched to any gene: 6. There are 16 residues in the CDR3. Germline V CDR1 and CDR2: MNHEY, SVGAGI.

This chain links TRBV5-1 with TRBJ2-3; D may be TRBD1 (6 bases). CDR3 size: 16 residues. Germline-derived CDR1 and CDR2 are SGHRS and YFSETQ. The V gene lost 4 bases and the J gene lost 1 base, with 16 bases spanning the gap. The CDR3 nucleotides are TGCGCCAGCAGCAGTAAAGGACAGCTCGGCACAGATACGCAGTATTTT. Amino acid sequence: CASSSKGQLGTDTQYF.

This CDR3 is CSVGRVAGSETQYF. CDR3 DNA: TGCAGCGTTGGTCGGGTAGCGGGATCAGAGACCCAGTACTTC. This chain connects TRBV29-1 to TRBJ2-5; TRBD2 agrees at 8 bases. CDR3 length equals 14 residues. V was pared by 4 bases and J by 4 bases, with 8 bases of the junction left unmatched. CDR1 and CDR2 (germline): SQVTM, ANQGSEA.

The V gene is TRBV5-1, the J gene TRBJ1-3; D unresolved. This CDR3 region has 12 residues. Germline V gene data show CDR1 as SGHRS and CDR2 as YFSETQ. V was cut by 4 bases and J by 3 bases, with 5 bases left in between. Here the CDR3 reads CASSIDGNTIYF. CDR3 nucleotide sequence: TGCGCCAGCAGCATAGATGGAAACACCATATATTTT.